The following is a TCR beta chain sequence with its context. Additional DNA sequences in this sample encode the identical CDR3. The data were taken from a study of blood T cell repertoires in COVID-19. At the level of the study: T cells, B-cell-depleted T cells, or PBMCs supplied cDNA or gDNA.

Method: immunoSEQ multiplex PCR; TCRdb's copy keeps in-frame clones and lacks some. This sample carries fewer than 250,000 clones, approximately 90% of them seen once, and the ten largest clones take less than 3.5%. The CDR3 is 17 residues long. Germline CDR1 and CDR2: SGHNT and YYREEE (reference sequence). Germline trimming cut 4 bases from V and 0 bases from J; bases unmatched to any gene: 5. This clonotype originated in a young man with COVID-19, enrolled during active disease. This chain uses TRBV5-4 with TRBJ2-2, with 11 nucleotides matching TRBD2. The sequenced material came from peripheral blood. DNA of the CDR3: TGTGCCAGCAGCCCACCGACTAGCGGGGCGAACACCGGGGAGCTGTTTTTT. Protein: CASSPPTSGANTGELFF.